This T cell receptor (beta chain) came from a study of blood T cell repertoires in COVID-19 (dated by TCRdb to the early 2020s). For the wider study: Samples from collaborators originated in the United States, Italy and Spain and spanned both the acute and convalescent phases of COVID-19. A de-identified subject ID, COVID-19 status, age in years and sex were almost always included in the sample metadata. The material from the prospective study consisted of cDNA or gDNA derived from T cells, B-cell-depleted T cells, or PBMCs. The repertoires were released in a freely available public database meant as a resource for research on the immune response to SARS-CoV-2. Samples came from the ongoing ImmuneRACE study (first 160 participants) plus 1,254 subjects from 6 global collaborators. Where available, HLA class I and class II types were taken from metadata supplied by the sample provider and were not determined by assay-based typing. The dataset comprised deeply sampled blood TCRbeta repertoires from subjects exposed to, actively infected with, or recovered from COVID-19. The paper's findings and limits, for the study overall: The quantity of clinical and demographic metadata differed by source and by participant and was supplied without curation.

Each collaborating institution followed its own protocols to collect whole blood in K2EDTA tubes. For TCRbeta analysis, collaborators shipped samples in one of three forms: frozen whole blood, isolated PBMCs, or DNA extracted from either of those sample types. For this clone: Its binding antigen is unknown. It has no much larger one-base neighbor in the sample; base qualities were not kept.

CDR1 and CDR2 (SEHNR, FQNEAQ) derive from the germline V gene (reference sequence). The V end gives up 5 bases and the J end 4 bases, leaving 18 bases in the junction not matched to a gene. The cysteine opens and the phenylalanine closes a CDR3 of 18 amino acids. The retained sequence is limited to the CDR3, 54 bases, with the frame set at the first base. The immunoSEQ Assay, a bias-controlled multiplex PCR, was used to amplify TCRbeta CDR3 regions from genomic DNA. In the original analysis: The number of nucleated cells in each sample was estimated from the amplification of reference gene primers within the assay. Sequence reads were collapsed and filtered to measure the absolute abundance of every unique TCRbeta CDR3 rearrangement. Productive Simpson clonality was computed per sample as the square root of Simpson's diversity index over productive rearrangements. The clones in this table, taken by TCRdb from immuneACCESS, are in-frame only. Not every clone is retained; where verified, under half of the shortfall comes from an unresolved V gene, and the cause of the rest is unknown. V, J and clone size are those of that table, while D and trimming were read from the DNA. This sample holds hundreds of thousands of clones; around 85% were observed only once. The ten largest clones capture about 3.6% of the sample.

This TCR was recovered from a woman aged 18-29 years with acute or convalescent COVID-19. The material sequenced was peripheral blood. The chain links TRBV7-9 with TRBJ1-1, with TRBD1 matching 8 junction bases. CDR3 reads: CASSPLTSQGAGGTEAFF. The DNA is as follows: TGTGCCAGCAGCCCACTAACGTCGCAGGGGGCGGGTGGCACTGAAGCTTTCTTT.